A single T cell receptor beta chain is shown here with its context. Its antigen specificity is not known. Base qualities are not at hand, and no much larger clone is one base apart. These data come from a study of cytomegalovirus exposure and HLA in healthy donors (TCRdb year 2017). At the level of the whole study: In an earlier analysis of roughly 590 of the donors, roughly 300 Gb of sequence data and just under 120 million unique TCR beta sequences from about 190 million T cells were reported. Approximately 310 gigabases of sequencing data and 78 million or so unique TCR sequences were included in an early release covering about 700 HLA-typed donors. Among the approximately 400 genotyped donors, under 90% belonged to the genetic ancestry cluster associated with self-reported Caucasian donors. The study aimed to test whether signatures of past pathogen exposure could be identified by cataloging public T cell receptors. The T cell repertoires of 670 or so subjects were profiled by immunosequencing and related to cytomegalovirus serostatus. In addition to the first cohort of about 650 subjects, a separate validation cohort of under 150 different subjects was used. To predict cytomegalovirus infection status, the study combined high-throughput TCR immunosequencing, statistical association of individual TCRs with disease status, and machine learning. A later analysis re-examined previously published TCR beta repertoires from 600 to 700 donors and added high-resolution HLA genotyping to investigate patterns of TCR occurrence. Rather than using new phenotypic data, the later analysis identified candidate immune exposures from TCR beta sequences and from how often those sequences occurred across donors. An earlier analysis of about 600 of the donors used high-throughput TCR beta sequencing to judge whether each TCR beta V gene segment behaved as functional or pseudogenic. Donor age, sex, ethnicity and CMV serostatus were collected together with the repertoire data. In a later genetic analysis, genome-wide SNP genotypes for about 55% of the 666 donors were used, and that subset was treated as a discovery cohort. All discovery cohort repertoires had been generated using a single sequencing platform. Both class I and class II loci were covered by HLA typing, at four-digit resolution. The number of typed donors differed by locus: about 629-640 for A, B, C, DRB1 and DQB1; approximately 540 for DQA1; 606 for DPA1; and roughly 470 for DPB1. Because of strong linkage in the cohort, four to six DR-DQ haplotypes were treated as single units for association and clustering. Among roughly 400 genotyped donors of the cohort, an average of roughly 230,000 unique TCR beta nucleotide sequences was sequenced per donor, of which about 18% were non-productive. Overall results and qualifications from the work: Most CMV-associated TCR beta chains appeared to be HLA-restricted in a later analysis, and the HLA associations seemed to be driven largely by CMV exposure. An association between a missense DCLRE1C variant and V-gene and J-gene trimming of TCR beta chains was found in a later genetic analysis and replicated in an independent cohort. In a later analysis, TCR association rates were found to vary across HLA loci, with the most associated TCRs seen for DRB1 alleles and the fewest for HLA-C alleles. Presence/absence analyses assumed roughly uniform sequencing depth across donors, an assumption that may not hold. The 87-base-pair reads could not distinguish some IMGT-functional V segments, including TRBV6-2 and TRBV6-3, so those segments were excluded. A further reported finding was that TCR beta sequences accurately predicted the HLA-A and HLA-B alleles for most subjects in the first cohort. In vitro tests confirmed that three of the cytomegalovirus-associated TCR beta chains recognize cytomegalovirus antigens. A total of some 180 TCR beta chains were listed by the study as associated with cytomegalovirus. HLA typing was unavailable for some donors at each locus, so association tests used only the typed subset. In a later analysis, HLA-associated TCR beta chains were found to be more clonally expanded and to have lower generation probabilities than equally common non-associated chains. According to a later genetic analysis, donors in an Asian-associated ancestry cluster had fewer N-insertions in productive TCRs than the roughly 670-donor mean. Linkage disequilibrium might explain the correlated functional status among segregating V segments, but an unknown experimental factor could not be ruled out. The earlier analysis of approximately 560 of the donors excluded fewer than 20 rarely observed V segments, including chromosome 9 orphons, because counts were too low. A later analysis reported that several top co-occurrence clusters appeared linked to parvovirus B19, influenza, CMV and Epstein-Barr virus. The classifier was reported to diagnose cytomegalovirus status with high specificity and sensitivity in both the original and validation cohorts. In an earlier analysis of more than 450 of the donors, most TCR beta V segments were observed in productive rearrangements about 90% or about 30% of the time, broadly matching IMGT annotations. In this cohort, only TCR beta chains were sequenced, and detectable features were limited by the absence of alpha or paired-chain data. A cluster of highly shared sequence variants was judged likely to be a technical artifact of the sequencing pipeline. CMV serostatus was the only immune exposure information available for the cohort. The authors suggested that the approach could potentially be generalized to other disease states and immunological phenotypes. While some public TCRs were present in many individuals, most TCR sequences turned up only very rarely across donors. A later analysis associated approximately 17,000 TCR beta sequences with specific HLA alleles at a false discovery rate of 0.05. When HLA alleles, especially DR and DQ, strongly co-occurred, TCR associations were difficult to assign to individual alleles.

In total, about 650 healthy bone marrow donors made up the cohort. Cohort members were all nominally healthy when sampled, although unrecorded immune exposures were likely present. The donor was CMV seropositive and was included in the group of 289 seropositive cohort members. A peripheral blood sample was collected from each donor, and TCR beta sequencing was performed on peripheral blood mononuclear cells. Genomic DNA was extracted from the blood cell samples with the Qiagen DNeasy Blood Extraction Kit. Library creation used the immunoSEQ multiplex PCR assay. For the multiplex PCR, a mixture combining 60 forward primers for TCR Vbeta segments and 13 reverse primers for TCR Jbeta segments was used. The CDR3 region of rearranged TCR beta genes was amplified from genomic DNA by a multiplex PCR assay. On the Illumina HiSeq System, the amplified TCR beta libraries were sequenced as 87-base-pair reads. Per the authors' processing: In a later analysis, tens of millions of unique TCR beta chains were counted across the approximately 640 repertoires, and approximately 11 million of these chains were shared by at least two donors. To remove PCR and sequencing errors, raw reads were error-corrected and collapsed into unique sequences using a nearest-neighbor algorithm that merged closely related sequences. CDR3 sequences were aligned to IMGT reference sequences to assign V, D and J gene segments. Each retained sequence needed at least a six-nucleotide match to both a V gene segment and a J gene segment. A rearrangement was called productive if the CDR3 had no stop codons and remained in frame with V and J, and every other rearrangement was called non-productive. CDR3 was defined according to IMGT convention as the region running from the second conserved V-encoded cysteine to the conserved J-encoded phenylalanine. In an earlier analysis of 550 to 650 of the donors, sequences lacking an unambiguous match to a single V gene segment were excluded. In an earlier analysis of roughly 600 of the donors, a V segment was called functional when productive rearrangements were above 56.7%, and segregating when the standard deviation between donors exceeded 5%. A statistical classification framework was built to diagnose cytomegalovirus status from the catalog of TCR beta chain sequences. In a later analysis, TCR nucleotide sequences were compared against IMGT/GENE-DB human TR gene sequences so that V and J genes could be assigned. The TCRdist pipeline was used in a later analysis to assign CDR3 sequences and most-parsimonious VDJ recombination scenarios. A later analysis defined each TCR beta chain by its CDR3 amino acid sequence plus V-gene family, and excluded reads lacking a unique V-gene family. A later analysis removed 592 highly shared, low-generation-probability nucleotide sequences to deal with suspected cross-contamination and a sequencing artifact. For each public chain, a later analysis derived a clonal expansion index from normalized ranks of inferred template counts within each repertoire. A later analysis computed generation probabilities with a VDJ recombination model fitted to out-of-frame rearrangements, and checked the results against IGoR. A later analysis scored TCR-TCR, TCR-HLA and TCR-CMV co-occurrence with hypergeometric tests, applying a repertoire-size bias correction to TCR pairs. To estimate false discovery rates, a later analysis permuted the HLA or CMV assignments 20 times. A later analysis grouped co-occurring TCRs with DBSCAN, adding TCRdist sequence similarity when clustering within HLA-allele-positive subsets. Repertoires with fewer than 30,000 or more than 120,000 public chains, plus five repertoires with anomalous nucleotide sharing, were excluded from co-occurrence clustering. TCRdb carries this immuneACCESS record with in-frame sequences only. Its versions omit some clonotypes, under half of them owing to an unresolved V gene in the studies checked, with the rest unexplained. The DNA gave D and trimming, while V, J and clone size come from that table. Within this sample are 100,000 to 150,000 clones, with more than 75% of them counted one time only. The ten largest clonotypes hold about 8.1% of the sample.

The CDR3 goes from the cysteine to the phenylalanine over 14 residues. CDR3 DNA only is kept here, 42 bases in frame from base 1. For CDR1 and CDR2, the germline V gene lists SGDLS and YYNGEE. Trimming at the junction amounts to 3 bases on V and 2 bases on J, and the germline ends lie 11 bases apart. The V gene is TRBV9 and the J gene is TRBJ1-1; a weak D assignment points to TRBD1 (5 bases agree). Source material: PBMCs. This clonotype was obtained from a woman in her fifties or sixties in good health and CMV-seropositive. CDR3 loop: CASSADSLNTEAFF. Read as DNA, the sequence is TGTGCCAGCAGCGCCGACAGTCTTAACACTGAAGCTTTCTTT.